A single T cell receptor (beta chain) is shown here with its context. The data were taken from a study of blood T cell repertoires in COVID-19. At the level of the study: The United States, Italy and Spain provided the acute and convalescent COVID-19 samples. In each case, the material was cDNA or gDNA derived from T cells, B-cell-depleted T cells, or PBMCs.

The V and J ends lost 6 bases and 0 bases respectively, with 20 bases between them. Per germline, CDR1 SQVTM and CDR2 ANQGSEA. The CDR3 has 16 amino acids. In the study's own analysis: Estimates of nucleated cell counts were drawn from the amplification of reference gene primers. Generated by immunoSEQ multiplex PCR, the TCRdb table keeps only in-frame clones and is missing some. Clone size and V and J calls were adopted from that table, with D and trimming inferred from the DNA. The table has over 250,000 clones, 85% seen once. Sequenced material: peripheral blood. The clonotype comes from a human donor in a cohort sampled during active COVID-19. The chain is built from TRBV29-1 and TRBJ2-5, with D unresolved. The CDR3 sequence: CSVGPNPGQYQETQYF. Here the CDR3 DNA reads TGCAGCGTCGGCCCCAACCCGGGTCAGTACCAAGAGACCCAGTACTTC.